These T cell receptor beta chains were read from a single sample in a study of T cell responses to AZD1222 COVID-19 vaccine. Profiled with immunoSEQ multiplex PCR; TCRdb holds only in-frame clones, not every one. The sample holds tens of thousands of clones; about 81% are singletons and the top ten take over 25%. Sequences were derived from peripheral blood, sampled on day 0 of AZD1222 vaccination. The source is an adult in good health. CDR3s include the opening cysteine and the closing phenylalanine or tryptophan. D genes are given only for firm matches. Clone size is shown for a subset of rows, as once, few, many or a class of expanded clone.

clone_size	cdr3_length	d_call	j_call	v_call	cdr3_aa	cdr3_nt
-	14	-	TRBJ2-1	TRBV7-9	CASSLGFTSSEQFF	TGTGCCAGCAGCTTAGGTTTTACTAGCAGCGAGCAGTTCTTC
-	16	-	TRBJ1-1	TRBV18	CASSPVRTDLNTEAFF	TGTGCCAGCTCACCAGTGAGGACAGACTTGAACACTGAAGCTTTCTTT
-	12	-	TRBJ2-2	TRBV28	CASSLGTGELFF	TGTGCCAGCAGTCTGGGCACCGGGGAGCTGTTTTTT
-	14	TRBD2	TRBJ2-7	TRBV4-2	CASRLSGSSYEQYF	TGTGCCAGTCGGTTAAGCGGGAGCAGCTACGAGCAGTACTTC
-	17	-	TRBJ2-3	TRBV14	CASSALSIGLKGNTQYF	TGTGCCAGCAGCGCCCTTAGTATAGGACTAAAGGGAAATACGCAGTATTTT
once	18	-	TRBJ1-6	TRBV4-3	CASSQDLGPGTYNSPLHF	TGCGCCAGCAGCCAAGACTTAGGGCCAGGTACCTATAATTCACCCCTCCACTTT
-	10	-	TRBJ1-6	TRBV3-1/TRBV3-2	CASSQVRLHF	TGTGCCAGCAGCCAAGTACGCCTCCACTTT
-	14	TRBD2	TRBJ2-7	TRBV2	CASSVSGRDYEQYF	TGTGCCAGCAGTGTTAGCGGGAGGGATTACGAGCAGTACTTC
once	15	TRBD1	TRBJ2-1	TRBV28	CASTATGGSYNEQFF	TGTGCCAGCACTGCCACAGGGGGGTCCTACAATGAGCAGTTCTTC
-	13	-	TRBJ2-6	TRBV6-5	CASGSSGANVLTF	TGTGCCAGTGGGAGCTCTGGGGCCAACGTCCTGACTTTC
-	14	-	TRBJ1-4	TRBV3-1/TRBV3-2	CASSQREGGRKLFF	TGTGCCAGCAGCCAGAGGGAGGGTGGAAGAAAACTGTTTTTT
many	13	-	TRBJ1-2	TRBV30	CAWNLDRDYGYTF	TGTGCCTGGAACCTTGACAGAGACTATGGCTACACCTTC
-	16	-	TRBJ1-2	TRBV6-6	CASSYESRGPNYGYTF	TGTGCCAGCAGTTACGAGAGCAGGGGTCCCAACTATGGCTACACCTTC
-	14	TRBD1	TRBJ2-1	TRBV3-1/TRBV3-2	CASSRDRGSNEQFF	TGTGCCAGCAGCCGGGACAGGGGATCCAATGAGCAGTTCTTC
-	17	-	TRBJ2-1	TRBV11-3	CASSPSVVASSYNEQFF	TGTGCCAGCAGCCCCTCTGTGGTGGCTAGTTCTTACAATGAGCAGTTCTTC
-	12	TRBD1	TRBJ2-4	TRBV4-2	CASSQQDRAQYF	TGTGCCAGCAGCCAACAGGACAGGGCTCAGTACTTC
few	15	TRBD1	TRBJ1-4	TRBV7-9	CASSSLGQGIEKLFF	TGTGCCAGCAGCTCCTTGGGACAGGGGATTGAAAAACTGTTTTTT
-	14	-	TRBJ1-1	TRBV6-2/TRBV6-3	CASSYSSTSSGAFF	TGTGCCAGCAGTTACTCGAGTACCTCATCTGGAGCTTTCTTT